What follows are 30 T cell receptor beta chains derived from one specimen sequenced in a study of cytomegalovirus exposure and HLA in healthy donors. The PCR used 60 Vbeta and 13 Jbeta primers. Generated by immunoSEQ multiplex PCR, the TCRdb table keeps only in-frame clones and is missing some. The sample includes about 160,000 clones, roughly 70% seen only once; the top ten take roughly 7.1%. The sequenced sample was PBMCs. The receptors come from a man in his forties in good health and CMV-seropositive.

V gene TRBV7-6 combines with J gene TRBJ2-5; possibly TRBD1 for D (5 bases). The germline gives CDR1 SGHVS, CDR2 FNYEAQ. Trimming stripped 4 bases from V and 4 bases from J, with 13 bases between. The CDR3 sequence is 14 residues long. CDR3 bases: TGTGCCAGCAGCTCTAGGGGTGGTGGAGAGACCCAGTACTTC. As protein: CASSSRGGGETQYF. Combining the CDR3 with reference TRBV7-6 and TRBJ2-5 gives the whole variable domain GAGVSQSPRYKVTKRGQDVALRCDPISGHVSLYWYRQALGQGPEFLTYFNYEAQQDKSGLPNDRFSAERPEGSISTLTIQRTEQRDSAMYRCASSSRGGGETQYFGPGTRLLVL.

This rearrangement joins TRBV6-5 to TRBJ1-6; no firm D call. Germline CDR1 is MNHEY and CDR2 is SVGAGI. The CDR3 has 15 residues. Between the trimmed V and J ends, which lost 5 bases and 3 bases, there was a span of 11 bases. The CDR3 DNA is TGTGCCAGCAGTGGACTAAGGAACTATAATTCACCCCTCCACTTT. Translated, it gives CASSGLRNYNSPLHF.

A few counts support this clone. CDR3 residues: CASTEGPRTGELFF. For the CDR3, the DNA is TGTGCCAGCACGGAGGGCCCTAGGACCGGGGAGCTGTTTTTT. The V and J genes are TRBV6-6 and TRBJ2-2; weak D call: TRBD2 (6 bases). Trimming took 7 bases from V and 5 from J, leaving 14 bases between them. This CDR3 has 14 amino acids. CDR1 is MNHNY and CDR2 is SVGAGI in the germline V gene (reference sequence).

CDR3 region: CASSQTATREPQHF. CDR3 nucleotide sequence: TGTGCCAGCAGTCAGACAGCCACCAGGGAGCCCCAGCATTTT. This sequence joins TRBV27 and TRBJ1-5; tentative D call: TRBD1 (5 bases). CDR3 size: 14 residues. The germline V gene encodes CDR1 MNHEY and CDR2 SMNVEV (reference sequence). V was clipped by 5 bases and J by 8 bases, with 16 bases between them.

CDR3 nucleotide sequence: TGCAGCGTTGCCGGCGGGGGAGGGACTGAAGCTTTCTTT. The encoded protein is CSVAGGGGTEAFF. The rearrangement uses TRBV29-1 and TRBJ1-1; TRBD1 is a possible D gene (5 bases). Germline assignment: CDR1 SQVTM and CDR2 ANQGSEA. This CDR3 spans 13 amino acids. Between the trimmed V and J ends, which lost 4 bases and 5 bases, there was a span of 14 bases.

This chain links TRBV7-9 with TRBJ2-3; 7 bases line up with TRBD1. CDR3 length equals 15 residues. Germline CDR1 reads SEHNR; CDR2 reads FQNEAQ (reference sequence). V trimming: 5 bases; J trimming: 0 bases; junction bases outside the gene matches: 5. The CDR3 region is CASSRGTASTDTQYF. CDR3 sequence (DNA): TGTGCCAGCAGCAGAGGGACAGCTAGCACAGATACGCAGTATTTT.

V usage is TRBV30 and J usage is TRBJ2-5; D remains ambiguous. CDR3 size: 13 residues. CDR1 is GTSNPN and CDR2 is SVGIG in the germline V gene (reference sequence). V shed 2 bases and J shed 5 bases, with 12 bases lying between them. The CDR3 coding sequence is TGTGCCTGGAGTTATACCAGTGGTGAGACCCAGTACTTC. It encodes CAWSYTSGETQYF.

This chain joins TRBV6-4 and TRBJ2-5; perhaps TRBD1 as D (8 bases). The CDR3 contains 13 residues. Germline CDR1 and CDR2: MRHNA and SNTAGT. The ends were cut back, 9 bases at V and 5 bases at J, with 16 bases in the middle. Here the CDR3 DNA reads TGTGCCAGGACACAGGGGGGAGGGGAGACCCAGTACTTC. Translation gives CARTQGGGETQYF.

The chain uses TRBV21-1 and TRBJ1-2; the table's D call TRBD1 went unverified against the DNA. TRBV21-1 constitutes a pseudogene. The CDR3 loop spans 13 amino acids. The CDR3 sequence is CASRPDRADGYTF. DNA of the CDR3: TGTGCCAGCAGGCCCGACAGGGCGGATGGCTACACCTTC.

The CDR3 DNA sequence: TGTGCCAGCAGCTTGGGACCCAGGGGCACTGAAGCTTTCTTT. Translated: CASSLGPRGTEAFF. The chain uses TRBV5-8 and TRBJ1-1; D may be TRBD1 (6 bases). Germline CDR1 and CDR2: SGHTS and YDEGEE. CDR3 length: 14 amino acids. Trimming removed 0 bases at V and 4 bases at J, with 10 bases between.

V gene TRBV5-4 combines with J gene TRBJ2-7; TRBD1 might be the D (6 bases). V lost 0 bases to trimming and J lost 0 bases, with 13 bases between them. CDR1 is SGHNT, CDR2 YYREEE, per germline (reference sequence). CDR3 length: 16 amino acids. CDR3 protein: CASSLDALDSSYEQYF. CDR3 coding DNA: TGTGCCAGCAGCTTGGATGCGCTGGACAGCTCCTACGAGCAGTACTTC.

The J gene is TRBJ1-1, the V gene TRBV10-3; 7 nucleotides align to TRBD1. V was clipped by 0 bases and J by 4 bases; unmatched bases: 11. CDR3 length: 17 amino acids. Germline V lookup: CDR1 ENHRY, CDR2 SYGVKD. CDR3 bases: TGTGCCATCAGTGAGTCTGGACGAACAGGGGTGGGCACTGAAGCTTTCTTT. Protein product: CAISESGRTGVGTEAFF.

This clone has only one observation. This chain's CDR3 is CASSVTGAGAGNTIYF. The CDR3 nucleotides are TGTGCCAGCAGTGTTACAGGGGCGGGCGCTGGAAACACCATATATTTT. The chain combines TRBV6-1 with TRBJ1-3; 7 bases agree with TRBD1. This CDR3 is built from 16 residues. V dropped 4 bases and J dropped 2; count of bases not matched to a gene: 8. Germline V gives CDR1 MNHNS, CDR2 SASEGT.

This clone was seen only a few times. This sequence joins TRBV27 and TRBJ1-6; TRBD1 matches 10 bases. The CDR3 runs 16 residues. Looked up from germline, CDR1 is MNHEY and CDR2 is SMNVEV (reference sequence). With V trimmed by 7 bases and J by 7 bases, 10 bases remained unmatched. The CDR3 loop reads CASKFRPGQGNSPLHF. In nucleotides, the CDR3 is TGTGCCAGCAAGTTCCGCCCGGGACAGGGGAATTCACCCCTCCACTTT.

Only one count was recorded for this clone. The CDR3 here is CASSYAPHNQPQHF. CDR3 coding DNA: TGTGCCAGCAGTTACGCGCCCCACAATCAGCCCCAGCATTTT. The chain uses TRBV6-5 and TRBJ1-5; unclear D gene. CDR3 size: 14 residues. Between the trimmed V and J ends, which lost 2 bases and 3 bases, there was a span of 8 bases. The V gene's germline CDR1 is MNHEY and CDR2 SVGAGI.

V gene TRBV11-3 combines with J gene TRBJ1-5; D perhaps matches TRBD1 (6 bases). The CDR3 runs to 14 residues. The V and J ends lost 11 bases and 4 bases respectively, with 18 bases between them. Germline V gene data show CDR1 as SGHNT and CDR2 as YENEEA. The CDR3: CARLVKGVNQPQHF. The CDR3, as DNA: TGTGCCCGCCTGGTTAAGGGGGTAAATCAGCCCCAGCATTTT.

This chain uses TRBV5-6 with TRBJ2-1; D uncertain. The CDR3 runs 15 residues. The germline gives CDR1 SGHDT, CDR2 YYEEEE. Trimming cost V 6 bases and J 3 bases, with 16 bases left between them. The CDR3 loop is CASTLGAQVYNEQFF. The DNA for the CDR3 is TGTGCCAGCACCCTAGGAGCACAAGTCTACAATGAGCAGTTCTTC.

In its sample, this clone was seen a few times. The chain has TRBV7-9 and TRBJ2-7; D gene ambiguous. CDR3 size: 12 residues. Trimming removed 5 bases from V and 3 bases from J, with 8 bases in between. Per the germline V gene, CDR1 is SEHNR and CDR2 is FQNEAQ (reference sequence). The CDR3 spells CASSLTVYEQYF. CDR3 sequence (DNA): TGTGCCAGCAGCCTTACGGTCTACGAGCAGTACTTC. Full variable domain (remainder filled in from reference TRBV7-9 and TRBJ2-7): DTGVSQNPRHKITKRGQNVTFRCDPISEHNRLYWYRQTLGQGPEFLTYFQNEAQLEKSRLLSDRFSAERPKGSFSTLEIQRTEQGDSAMYLCASSLTVYEQYFGPGTRLTVT.

The V and J genes are TRBV7-9 and TRBJ1-4; D might be TRBD1 (6 bases). The CDR3 is made up of 16 amino acids. Germline V lookup: CDR1 SEHNR, CDR2 FQNEAQ (reference sequence). Trimming cost V 5 bases and J 0 bases, with 13 bases left between them. CDR3 coding DNA: TGTGCCAGCAGCGGCCGGACAGCCGCAACTAATGAAAAACTGTTTTTT. It codes for CASSGRTAATNEKLFF.

V usage is TRBV7-9 and J usage is TRBJ1-2; D unresolved. The germline V gene encodes CDR1 SEHNR and CDR2 FQNEAQ (reference sequence). Trimming took 10 bases from V and 8 from J, leaving 23 bases between them. CDR3 length equals 14 residues. The CDR3 reads CATTDSDMAKGYTF. The CDR3 coding sequence is TGTGCCACCACCGATAGCGATATGGCCAAAGGCTACACCTTC.

The rearrangement uses TRBV5-4 and TRBJ2-2, with 8 bases lining up with TRBD2. The V segment lost 2 bases and the J segment 4 bases; nucleotides outside the gene matches: 7. This CDR3 comprises 16 residues. The germline V gene encodes CDR1 SGHNT and CDR2 YYREEE (reference sequence). CDR3: CASSFGGGHRTGELFF. DNA for the CDR3: TGTGCCAGCAGCTTCGGGGGGGGGCATCGCACCGGGGAGCTGTTTTTT.

The chain uses TRBV13 and TRBJ2-1, with D uncertain. The V gene lost 1 base and the J gene lost 7 bases, with 17 bases spanning the gap. The CDR3 loop spans 16 amino acids. The germline gives CDR1 PRHDT, CDR2 FYEKMQ (reference sequence). CDR3 bases: TGTGCCAGCAGCTTAGTATGGGTTACGGGTCAAAATGAGCAGTTCTTC. It translates to CASSLVWVTGQNEQFF.

This clone was counted between two and nine times. V usage is TRBV5-4 and J usage is TRBJ2-6; a weak D match, TRBD1 (5 bases). CDR3 size: 15 residues. In germline, CDR1 is SGHNT, CDR2 YYREEE (reference sequence). Trimming cost V 4 bases and J 2 bases, with 10 bases left between them. This CDR3 reads CASSHSGPGANVLTF. The CDR3 DNA reads as TGTGCCAGCAGCCACTCAGGGCCTGGGGCCAACGTCCTGACTTTC.

This chain joins TRBV6-6 and TRBJ2-7; 14 bases map to TRBD2. There are 15 residues in the CDR3. V was pared by 6 bases and J by 3 bases, with 4 bases of the junction left unmatched. Germline V CDR1 and CDR2: MNHNY, SVGAGI (reference sequence). DNA of the CDR3: TGTGCCAGCAGCTTGACTAGCGGGGGGGACTACGAGCAGTACTTC. This encodes CASSLTSGGDYEQYF.

The CDR3 DNA sequence: TGTGCCAGCAGCCAGGGAGCGGGCTACGAGCAGTACTTC. Its protein product is CASSQGAGYEQYF. The chain carries TRBV4-2 and TRBJ2-7, with D possibly being TRBD2 (6 bases). Trimming pared 3 bases from V and 3 bases from J, leaving 9 bases between. The CDR3 runs 13 residues. The germline gives CDR1 LGHNA, CDR2 YNFKEQ.

Points on this clone: This sample includes further DNA sequences coding for the same CDR3. The chain combines TRBV5-6 with TRBJ2-1; TRBD2 matches at 8 bases. Germline V CDR1 and CDR2: SGHDT, YYEEEE. J gave up 9 bases and V 4 bases, and 3 bases lay outside the gene matches. The CDR3 is made up of 12 amino acids. CDR3: CASSRGGGEQFF. In DNA, the CDR3 is TGTGCCAGCAGCCGGGGGGGTGGTGAGCAGTTCTTC. The whole variable domain, remainder taken from reference TRBV5-6 and TRBJ2-1, is DAGVTQSPTHLIKTRGQQVTLRCSPKSGHDTVSWYQQALGQGPQFIFQYYEEEERQRGNFPDRFSGHQFPNYSSELNVNALLLGDSALYLCASSRGGGEQFFGPGTRLTVL.

This chain uses TRBV7-9 with TRBJ1-1, with D uncertain. Germline V gene lookup returns CDR1 SEHNR and CDR2 FQNEAQ (reference sequence). The CDR3 runs to 13 residues. Trimming removed 1 base at V and 8 bases at J, with 11 bases between. This CDR3 is CASSLGWEVEAFF. The CDR3 DNA sequence: TGTGCCAGCAGCTTAGGATGGGAGGTGGAAGCTTTCTTT.

In the case of this clone: One end of the junction is discordant with germline, which a read error may explain. The rearrangement links TRBV7-3 to TRBJ1-2; TRBD1 is a possible D gene (6 bases). CDR3 length: 12 residues. CDR1 is SGHTA and CDR2 is FQGTGA in the germline V gene. The CDR3 region has the DNA TGTGCCAGCAGCCCCCCCAATGGGACACCCGCCTTC. This translates into CASSPPNGTPAF.

This clone was seen more than once but under ten times. The chain couples TRBV19 to TRBJ1-2; 8 nucleotides line up with TRBD1. CDR1 and CDR2 from the germline V gene are LNHDA and SQIVND (reference sequence). This CDR3 has 18 amino acids. The V and J ends lost 0 bases and 4 bases, in that order; junction bases with no gene match: 13. This CDR3 reads CASSIDPHLTGARYGYTF. The CDR3 DNA is TGTGCCAGTAGTATAGATCCTCATTTGACAGGGGCTCGCTATGGCTACACCTTC.

The J gene is TRBJ1-3, the V gene TRBV4-3; no definite D call. Trimming shortened V by 0 bases and J by 0 bases, and 18 bases separated the two germline ends. Germline CDR1 reads LGHNA; CDR2 reads YSLEER. This CDR3 has 19 residues. The CDR3 sequence is CASSQDTPPRLSSGNTIYF. The DNA for the CDR3 is TGCGCCAGCAGCCAAGATACCCCTCCACGGTTGAGCTCTGGAAACACCATATATTTT.